The 27 T cell receptor beta chains in this list originate from one sample, sequenced in a study of T-cell memory formation after mild COVID-19. In TCRdb, the 5' RACE reads were re-called with MiXCR into one record per CDR3 protein. The repertoire holds about 400,000 distinct CDR3 sequences, with 20% to 30% as singletons. Sample: PBMCs or a T cell subset sorted from them (not recorded which). These receptors were collected from an adult woman who had mild COVID-19 (a few samples of this study predate the infection). Cell type and time point are not known.

The V call is TRBV23-1, the J call TRBJ2-7; the D gene could be TRBD1 or TRBD2 (5 bases each). TRBV23-1 is marked as an open reading frame, function uncertain. The CDR3 is 15 residues long. The germline V and J ends were trimmed by 6 bases and 4 bases, with 19 bases remaining between them. The CDR3 is CASRTPGRYVYEQYF. CDR3 DNA sequence: TGCGCCAGCAGAACTCCGGGGCGTTATGTGTACGAGCAGTACTTC.

There are a few counts of this clonotype. The chain has TRBV12-3 or TRBV12-4 and TRBJ1-5, with D uncertain. V shed 3 bases and J shed 0 bases, with 9 bases lying between them. The CDR3 covers 15 residues. CDR3 DNA sequence: TGTGCCAGCAGTTTGTCTGCCTATAGCAATCAGCCCCAGCATTTT. It translates to CASSLSAYSNQPQHF.

The rearrangement uses TRBV4-2 and TRBJ2-3; tentative D call: TRBD2 (5 bases). Trimming removed 3 bases from V and 2 bases from J, with 15 bases in between. The CDR3 runs 16 residues. Germline V gene lookup returns CDR1 LGHNA and CDR2 YNFKEQ. CDR3: CASSQDSLRYTDTQYF. The DNA for the CDR3 is TGTGCCAGCAGCCAGGACTCCCTACGATACACAGATACGCAGTATTTT.

This chain uses TRBV15 with TRBJ1-1, with a tentative D call TRBD1 (5 bases). Germline V gene sequence: CDR1 LNHNV, CDR2 YYDKDF (reference sequence). This CDR3 comprises 15 residues. Trimming took 0 bases from V and 5 from J, leaving 13 bases between them. The CDR3 coding sequence is TGTGCCACCAGCAGAGATTCGGGGGTCGGGACTGAAGCTTTCTTT. The encoded protein is CATSRDSGVGTEAFF.

This clonotype was detected a few times. This sequence joins TRBV5-1 and TRBJ1-1; unclear D gene. Trimming stripped 3 bases from V and 1 base from J, with 13 bases between. Germline CDR1 SGHRS, CDR2 YFSETQ. The CDR3 has 15 amino acids. CDR3 in DNA: TGCGCCAGCAGCTCAGGCGTGGGATGGAACACTGAAGCTTTCTTT. It is translated as CASSSGVGWNTEAFF.

The chain uses TRBV4-1 and TRBJ2-3; D perhaps matches TRBD2 (5 bases). This CDR3 is 17 amino acids long. CDR1 and CDR2 (germline): MGHRA, YSYEKL. V was shortened by 1 base and J by 0 bases, with 14 bases between the two germline ends. In nucleotides, the CDR3 is TGCGCCAGCAGCCAAGTCACTAGGCCCGCTAGCACAGATACGCAGTATTTT. Amino acids: CASSQVTRPASTDTQYF.

The chain employs TRBV10-3 and TRBJ1-1; 7 bases align to TRBD1. CDR1 is ENHRY, CDR2 SYGVKD, per germline. The CDR3 covers 14 residues. Unmatched junction bases numbered 7, after V lost 7 bases and J lost 2 bases. This chain's CDR3 is CAITPGGINTEAFF. The DNA of the CDR3 is TGTGCCATCACCCCAGGGGGGATCAACACTGAAGCTTTCTTT.

The gene calls are TRBV3-1 and TRBJ2-3; D is tentatively TRBD1 or TRBD2 (6 bases each). The V end lost 4 bases, the J end lost 2 bases, and 13 bases lay between the germline ends. The V gene's germline CDR1 is LGHDT and CDR2 YNNKEL (reference sequence). This CDR3 contains 15 residues. In nucleotides, the CDR3 is TGTGCCAGCAGCCCGGGGGCGGTGGTCACAGATACGCAGTATTTT. Amino acids: CASSPGAVVTDTQYF.

The table lists this clonotype with a few counts. The rearrangement uses TRBV9 and TRBJ2-5, with 7 positions matching TRBD2. CDR1 SGDLS and CDR2 YYNGEE come from the germline V gene. Germline trimming cut 0 bases from V and 2 bases from J; bases unmatched to any gene: 4. The CDR3 loop spans 15 amino acids. DNA of the CDR3: TGTGCCAGCAGCGTAGGTCTAGCGGATCAAGAGACCCAGTACTTC. Protein: CASSVGLADQETQYF. The full variable domain, its missing parts supplied by reference TRBV9 and TRBJ2-5, is DSGVTQTPKHLITATGQRVTLRCSPRSGDLSVYWYQQSLDQGLQFLIQYYNGEERAKGNILERFSAQQFPDLHSELNLSSLELGDSALYFCASSVGLADQETQYFGPGTRLLVL.

The gene calls are TRBV20-1 and TRBJ1-1, with TRBD1 identical over 10 bases. Germline-derived CDR1 and CDR2 are DFQATT and SNEGSKA (reference sequence). The CDR3 is 14 residues long. The trim removed 6 bases at V and 5 bases at J, leaving 9 bases unmatched. The DNA of the CDR3 is TGCAGTGCCGAACCCGGGACAGGGGAAACTGAAGCTTTCTTT. Translation gives CSAEPGTGETEAFF.

In its sample, this clonotype was seen a few times. As DNA, the CDR3 is TGTGCCAGCTCGCTCTTCAGGACAGGACCCCTCTACGAGCAGTACTTC. Translating it yields CASSLFRTGPLYEQYF. The gene calls are TRBV18 and TRBJ2-7; 7 nucleotides line up with TRBD1. The V and J ends lost 6 bases and 3 bases, in that order; junction bases with no gene match: 14. The CDR3 contains 16 residues. Germline values: CDR1 KGHSH, CDR2 LQKENI.

This clonotype was seen a handful of times. The J gene is TRBJ2-7, the V gene TRBV6-5; D is ambiguous. Germline V CDR1 and CDR2: MNHEY, SVGAGI. The CDR3 runs 12 residues. Trimming removed 8 bases from V and 3 bases from J, with 11 bases in between. The CDR3 sequence: CASGDTLYEQYF. Here the CDR3 DNA reads TGTGCCAGCGGAGACACCCTCTACGAGCAGTACTTC.

This clonotype turned up a few times. The V call is TRBV12-3 or TRBV12-4, the J call TRBJ2-4, with D uncertain. The CDR3 sequence is 13 residues long. Trimming left V 2 bases short and J 2 bases short, with 4 bases between. CDR3 residues: CASSLSSKNIQYF. Here the CDR3 DNA reads TGTGCCAGCAGTTTATCCTCCAAAAACATTCAGTACTTC.

The rearrangement links TRBV7-3 to TRBJ2-1; 16 positions match TRBD2. V lost 4 bases, J lost 9 bases, and 9 bases stayed unmatched. In germline, CDR1 is SGHTA, CDR2 FQGTGA. The CDR3 has 17 amino acids. The CDR3 DNA reads TGTGCCAGCAGCTCATGGGGACTAGCGGGAGGGCCGGGTGAGCAGTTCTTC. Protein product: CASSSWGLAGGPGEQFF.

This chain links TRBV19 with TRBJ2-7, with 8 nucleotides matching TRBD2. The V and J ends lost 5 bases and 3 bases, in that order; junction bases with no gene match: 3. There are 13 residues in the CDR3. The germline V gene has CDR1 LNHDA and CDR2 SQIVND (reference sequence). This CDR3 reads CASSHSGDYEQYF. CDR3 sequence (DNA): TGTGCCAGTAGTCATAGCGGGGACTACGAGCAGTACTTC.

The chain has TRBV5-1 and TRBJ2-1; D gene ambiguous. Trimming shortened V by 1 base and J by 1 base, and 12 bases separated the two germline ends. The CDR3 spans 16 residues. The V gene's germline CDR1 is SGHRS and CDR2 YFSETQ. The CDR3: CASSLRTAESYNEQFF. The CDR3 DNA follows: TGCGCCAGCAGCTTGCGTACAGCCGAATCCTACAATGAGCAGTTCTTC.

This clonotype was counted a few times. The rearrangement joins TRBV12-3 or TRBV12-4 to TRBJ1-6; no reliable D call. The CDR3 extends over 14 amino acids. The V end was cut by 6 bases, the J end by 7 bases, with 13 bases between. The CDR3 DNA follows: TGTGCCAGCAGCCTGGGGTCCGGGAATTCACCCCTCCACTTT. Translation: CASSLGSGNSPLHF.

This clonotype was observed a handful of times. The J gene is TRBJ2-7, the V gene TRBV4-3; D assignment may be TRBD1 or TRBD2 (5 bases each). Germline V gene lookup returns CDR1 LGHNA and CDR2 YSLEER. The CDR3 runs to 15 residues. Trimming shortened V by 4 bases and J by 0 bases, and 13 bases separated the two germline ends. The CDR3 region is CASSLGAGTSYEQYF. The CDR3 DNA is TGCGCCAGCAGCCTAGGAGCAGGGACCTCCTACGAGCAGTACTTC.

There are a few counts of this clonotype. V usage is TRBV29-1 and J usage is TRBJ2-2; D tentatively reads TRBD1 or TRBD2 (5 bases each). With 7 bases removed from V and 5 bases from J, the gap between germline ends came to 11 bases. CDR3 length equals 12 residues. Germline V gene sequence: CDR1 SQVTM, CDR2 ANQGSEA. CDR3 protein: CSGDRGTGELFF. In nucleotides, the CDR3 is TGCAGCGGGGACCGGGGTACCGGGGAGCTGTTTTTT.

This clonotype was observed a few times. This chain joins TRBV4-1 and TRBJ2-1; a weak D match, TRBD2 (6 bases). Germline V gene data show CDR1 as MGHRA and CDR2 as YSYEKL. This CDR3 region has 16 residues. V was pared by 2 bases and J by 0 bases, with 11 bases between. DNA for the CDR3: TGCGCCAGCAGCCAATGGCGGGGCCGCTCCTACAATGAGCAGTTCTTC. This gives the protein CASSQWRGRSYNEQFF.

This clonotype has a count of ten or more. The V gene is TRBV12-3 or TRBV12-4, the J gene TRBJ2-7; TRBD1 aligns across 8 bases. CDR3 length: 13 residues. After removal of 5 bases from V and 3 bases from J, the junction contained 3 bases not matched to a gene. CDR3 protein: CASSHGTGYEQYF. CDR3 in DNA: TGTGCCAGCAGTCATGGGACAGGCTACGAGCAGTACTTC.

This clonotype occurred a few times. The chain is built from TRBV7-6 and TRBJ2-2; D not resolved. The CDR3 contains 18 residues. CDR1 SGHVS and CDR2 FNYEAQ come from the germline V gene. The V end lost 0 bases, the J end lost 4 bases, and 18 bases lay between the germline ends. CDR3 in amino acids: CASSLAIEYHPGTGELFF. CDR3 coding DNA: TGTGCCAGCAGCTTAGCGATAGAGTACCACCCTGGCACCGGGGAGCTGTTTTTT.

The chain combines TRBV27 with TRBJ1-1; 7 bases are a match to TRBD1. The CDR3 covers 11 residues. Germline V gene data show CDR1 as MNHEY and CDR2 as SMNVEV (reference sequence). Trimming at V came to 11 bases and at J to 10 bases, leaving 10 bases not matched to a gene. This CDR3 reads CACRQGITAFF. The CDR3 bases are TGTGCCTGCCGACAGGGAATAACAGCTTTCTTT.

This rearrangement joins TRBV11-2 to TRBJ2-3, with D possibly called TRBD1 or TRBD2 (5 bases each). CDR1 SGHAT and CDR2 FQNNGV come from the germline V gene. V shed 1 base and J shed 3 bases, with 8 bases lying between them. This CDR3 is 14 amino acids long. The CDR3 here is CASSLARETDTQYF. CDR3 sequence (DNA): TGTGCCAGCAGCTTAGCCAGGGAGACAGATACGCAGTATTTT. Combining the CDR3 with reference TRBV11-2 and TRBJ2-3 gives the whole variable domain EAGVAQSPRYKIIEKRQSVAFWCNPISGHATLYWYQQILGQGPKLLIQFQNNGVVDDSQLPKDRFSAERLKGVDSTLKIQPAKLEDSAVYLCASSLARETDTQYFGPGTRLTVL.

The gene calls are TRBV12-3 or TRBV12-4 and TRBJ2-1, with 7 bases aligning to TRBD2. CDR3 length: 17 amino acids. Trimming took 3 bases from V and 3 from J; bases not matched to a gene: 11. As DNA, the CDR3 is TGTGCCAGCAGTTTGGGGGGTTCTTGGGACTACTACAATGAGCAGTTCTTC. Its protein is CASSLGGSWDYYNEQFF.

V and J are TRBV5-4 and TRBJ2-7; no definite D call. The V end was cut by 4 bases, the J end by 6 bases, with 14 bases between. CDR1 SGHNT and CDR2 YYREEE come from the germline V gene (reference sequence). The CDR3 extends over 13 amino acids. This chain's CDR3 is CASSPDSSAEQYF. In DNA, the CDR3 is TGTGCCAGCAGCCCCGACTCCTCCGCCGAGCAGTACTTC.

This clonotype was recorded a few times. The chain is built from TRBV11-2 and TRBJ2-1; 9 bases match TRBD2. Germline trimming cut 0 bases from V and 8 bases from J; bases unmatched to any gene: 5. Germline V gives CDR1 SGHAT, CDR2 FQNNGV. This CDR3 spans 15 amino acids. The CDR3 reads CASSLEISGRYEQFF. The CDR3 DNA reads TGTGCCAGCAGCTTAGAGATTAGCGGGAGATATGAGCAGTTCTTC. The variable domain in full, with the rest retrieved from reference TRBV11-2 and TRBJ2-1, is EAGVAQSPRYKIIEKRQSVAFWCNPISGHATLYWYQQILGQGPKLLIQFQNNGVVDDSQLPKDRFSAERLKGVDSTLKIQPAKLEDSAVYLCASSLEISGRYEQFFGPGTRLTVL.